The TCR beta chain described here comes from a study of CD8 T cells in Susac syndrome. Study overall: The sequenced Susac syndrome patients comprised 5 or 6 with active disease and roughly 8 in remission. Patients with Susac syndrome had blood drawn and were at that point therapy-naive, on corticosteroids, or on intravenous immunoglobulin alone.

The authors carried out high-throughput sequencing of TCR beta. They applied it to CD8+ and CD4+ T cells obtained from blood. RNA, at roughly 0.5 to 1 ug, was reverse transcribed with random hexamers. TCRdb re-derived calls from the immunoSEQ multiplex PCR reads in MiXCR, one entry per CDR3 protein. The sample includes approximately 94,000 distinct CDR3 sequences, 95% seen only once; the top ten take 0.3%. The CDR3 is made up of 13 amino acids. V was clipped by 6 bases and J by 3 bases, with 12 bases between them. The germline gives CDR1 SQVTM, CDR2 ANQGSEA. This clonotype was recorded only once. Its antigen remains unknown. Broader study findings: Clonal expansion of CD8+ cells in Susac peaked in TEMRA cells (and in active patients).

The chain has TRBV29-1 and TRBJ2-4; D is possibly TRBD2 (5 bases). Sequences were obtained from CD8+ T cells from PBMCs. This receptor was identified in a human donor with Susac syndrome. The CDR3 DNA reads as TGCAGCGTACGGGAACCCGGCAAAAACATTCAGTACTTC. Its protein is CSVREPGKNIQYF.